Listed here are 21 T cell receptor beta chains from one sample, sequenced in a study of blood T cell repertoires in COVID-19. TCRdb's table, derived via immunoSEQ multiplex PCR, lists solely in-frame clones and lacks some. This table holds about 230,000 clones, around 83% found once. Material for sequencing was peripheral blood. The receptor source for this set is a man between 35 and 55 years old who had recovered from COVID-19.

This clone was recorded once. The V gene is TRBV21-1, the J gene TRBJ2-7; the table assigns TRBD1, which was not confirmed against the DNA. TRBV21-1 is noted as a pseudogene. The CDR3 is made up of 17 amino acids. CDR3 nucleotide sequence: TGTGCCAGCAGCAAAGCGCAGAATTCGTGGGCAGCCTACGAGCAGTACTTC. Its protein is CASSKAQNSWAAYEQYF.

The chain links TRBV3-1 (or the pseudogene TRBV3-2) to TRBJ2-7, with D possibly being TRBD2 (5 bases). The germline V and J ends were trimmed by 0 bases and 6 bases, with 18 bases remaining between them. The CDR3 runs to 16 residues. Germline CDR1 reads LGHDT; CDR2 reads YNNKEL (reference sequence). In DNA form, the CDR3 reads TGTGCCAGCAGCCAAGAACTGCGGGTTGTCGGCGGCGAGCAGTACTTC. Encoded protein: CASSQELRVVGGEQYF.

CDR3 nucleotides: TGCGCCAGCAGCCCCCGGGGTGAGGGGGTAAGGTATGGCTACACCTTC. Translation gives CASSPRGEGVRYGYTF. This sequence joins TRBV4-3 and TRBJ1-2; D perhaps matches TRBD1 (6 bases). The CDR3 is 16 residues long. Germline CDR1 and CDR2: LGHNA and YSLEER. The germline V and J ends were trimmed by 4 bases and 5 bases, with 20 bases remaining between them.

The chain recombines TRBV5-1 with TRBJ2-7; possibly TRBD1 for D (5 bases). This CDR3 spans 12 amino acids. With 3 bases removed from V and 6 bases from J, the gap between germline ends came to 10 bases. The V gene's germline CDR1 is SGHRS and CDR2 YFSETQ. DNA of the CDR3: TGCGCCAGCAGCTGGGGCCCTGGCGAGCAGTACTTC. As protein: CASSWGPGEQYF.

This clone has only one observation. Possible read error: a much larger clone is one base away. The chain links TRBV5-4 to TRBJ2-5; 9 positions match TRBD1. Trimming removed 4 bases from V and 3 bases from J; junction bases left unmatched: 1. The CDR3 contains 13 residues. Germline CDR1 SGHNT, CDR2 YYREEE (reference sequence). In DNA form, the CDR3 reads TGTGCCAGCAGCCGGGACAGGGAAGAGACCCAGTACTTC. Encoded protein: CASSRDREETQYF.

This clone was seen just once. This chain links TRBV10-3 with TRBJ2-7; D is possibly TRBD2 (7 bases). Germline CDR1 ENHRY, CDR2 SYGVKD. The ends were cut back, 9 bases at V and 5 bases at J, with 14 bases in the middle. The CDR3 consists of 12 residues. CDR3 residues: CAISGGGNEQYF. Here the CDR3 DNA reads TGTGCCATTTCGGGGGGCGGGAACGAGCAGTACTTC.

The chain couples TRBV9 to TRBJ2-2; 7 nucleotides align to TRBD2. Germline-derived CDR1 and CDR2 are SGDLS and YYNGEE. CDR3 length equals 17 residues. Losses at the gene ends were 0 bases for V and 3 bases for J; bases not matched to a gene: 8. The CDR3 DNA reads TGTGCCAGCAGCGTAGGCCTAGCGGCCGCGTACACCGGGGAGCTGTTTTTT. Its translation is CASSVGLAAAYTGELFF.

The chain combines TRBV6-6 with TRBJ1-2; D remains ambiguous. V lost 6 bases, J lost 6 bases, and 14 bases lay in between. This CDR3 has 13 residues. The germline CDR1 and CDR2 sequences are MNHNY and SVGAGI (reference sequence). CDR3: CASSDPNKNGYTF. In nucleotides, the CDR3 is TGTGCCAGCAGCGATCCAAACAAGAATGGCTACACCTTC.

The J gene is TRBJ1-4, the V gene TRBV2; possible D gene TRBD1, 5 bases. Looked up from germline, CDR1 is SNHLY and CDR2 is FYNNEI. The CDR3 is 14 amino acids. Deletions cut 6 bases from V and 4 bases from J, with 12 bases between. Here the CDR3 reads CASRRQLLNEKLFF. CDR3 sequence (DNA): TGTGCCAGCAGACGACAGTTACTTAATGAAAAACTGTTTTTT.

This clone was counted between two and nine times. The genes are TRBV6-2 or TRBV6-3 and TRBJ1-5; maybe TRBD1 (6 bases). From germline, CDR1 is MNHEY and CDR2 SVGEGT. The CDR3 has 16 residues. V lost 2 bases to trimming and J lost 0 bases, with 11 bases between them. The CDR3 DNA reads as TGTGCCAGCAGTTACCTGTGGGGGCGTAGCAATCAGCCCCAGCATTTT. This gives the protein CASSYLWGRSNQPQHF.

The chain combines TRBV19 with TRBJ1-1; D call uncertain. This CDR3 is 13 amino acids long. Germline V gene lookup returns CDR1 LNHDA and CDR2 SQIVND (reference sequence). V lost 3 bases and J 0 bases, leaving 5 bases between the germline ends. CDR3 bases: TGTGCCAGTAGTATTACGGTGAACACTGAAGCTTTCTTT. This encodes CASSITVNTEAFF.

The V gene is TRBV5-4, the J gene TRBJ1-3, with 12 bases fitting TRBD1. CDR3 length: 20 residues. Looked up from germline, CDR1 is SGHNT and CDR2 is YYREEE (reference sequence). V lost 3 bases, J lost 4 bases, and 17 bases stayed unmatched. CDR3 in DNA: TGTGCCAGCAGCTCTTCTTCTTTACCGGGACAGGGGGCAGCCGGAAACACCATATATTTT. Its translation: CASSSSSLPGQGAAGNTIYF.

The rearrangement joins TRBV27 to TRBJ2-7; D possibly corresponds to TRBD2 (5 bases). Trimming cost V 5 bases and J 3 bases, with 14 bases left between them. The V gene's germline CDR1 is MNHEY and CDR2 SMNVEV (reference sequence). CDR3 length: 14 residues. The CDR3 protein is CASSPRAGLYEQYF. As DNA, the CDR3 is TGTGCCAGCAGTCCGCGGGCGGGTCTCTACGAGCAGTACTTC.

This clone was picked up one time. The CDR3 DNA sequence: TGTGCCAGCAGCCCCAAGAGGCGGGGGGGATTGGACACCGGGGAGCTGTTTTTT. Protein: CASSPKRRGGLDTGELFF. The gene calls are TRBV7-9 and TRBJ2-2, with 9 bases fitting TRBD2. Per the germline V gene, CDR1 is SEHNR and CDR2 is FQNEAQ (reference sequence). The ends lost 5 bases at V and 3 bases at J; junction bases unmatched: 13. The CDR3 contains 18 residues.

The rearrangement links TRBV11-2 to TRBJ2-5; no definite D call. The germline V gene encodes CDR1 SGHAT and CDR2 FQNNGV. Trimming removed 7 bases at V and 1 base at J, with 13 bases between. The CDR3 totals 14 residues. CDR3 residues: CASTPTGVQETQYF. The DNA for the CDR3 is TGTGCCAGCACCCCCACCGGAGTCCAAGAGACCCAGTACTTC. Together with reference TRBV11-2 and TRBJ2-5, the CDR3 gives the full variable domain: EAGVAQSPRYKIIEKRQSVAFWCNPISGHATLYWYQQILGQGPKLLIQFQNNGVVDDSQLPKDRFSAERLKGVDSTLKIQPAKLEDSAVYLCASTPTGVQETQYFGPGTRLLVL.

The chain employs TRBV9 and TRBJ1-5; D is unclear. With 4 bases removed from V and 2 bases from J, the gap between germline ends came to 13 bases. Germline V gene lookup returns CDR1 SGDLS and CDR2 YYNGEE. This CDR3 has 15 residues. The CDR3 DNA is TGTGCCAGCAGCTTTAGCGGGGATGGCAATCAGCCCCAGCATTTT. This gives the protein CASSFSGDGNQPQHF.

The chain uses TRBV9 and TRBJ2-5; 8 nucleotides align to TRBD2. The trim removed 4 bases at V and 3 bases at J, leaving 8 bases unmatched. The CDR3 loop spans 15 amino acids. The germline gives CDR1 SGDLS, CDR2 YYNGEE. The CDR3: CASSSRGSGEETQYF. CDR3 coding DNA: TGTGCCAGCAGCTCCCGGGGTAGCGGGGAAGAGACCCAGTACTTC. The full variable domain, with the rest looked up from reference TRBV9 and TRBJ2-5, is DSGVTQTPKHLITATGQRVTLRCSPRSGDLSVYWYQQSLDQGLQFLIQYYNGEERAKGNILERFSAQQFPDLHSELNLSSLELGDSALYFCASSSRGSGEETQYFGPGTRLLVL.

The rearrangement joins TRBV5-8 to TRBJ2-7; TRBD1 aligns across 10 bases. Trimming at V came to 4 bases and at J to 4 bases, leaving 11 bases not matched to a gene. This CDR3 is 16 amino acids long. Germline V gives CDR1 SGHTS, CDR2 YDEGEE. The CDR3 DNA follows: TGTGCCAGCAGCCACACCCCGACAGGGGGCGGTTACGAGCAGTACTTC. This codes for CASSHTPTGGGYEQYF.

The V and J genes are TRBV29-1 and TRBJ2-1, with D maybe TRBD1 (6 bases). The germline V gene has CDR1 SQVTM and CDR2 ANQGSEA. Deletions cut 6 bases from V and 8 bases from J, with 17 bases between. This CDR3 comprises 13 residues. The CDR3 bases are TGCAGCGTAACAGGGATAGGACACGATGAGCAGTTCTTC. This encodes CSVTGIGHDEQFF.

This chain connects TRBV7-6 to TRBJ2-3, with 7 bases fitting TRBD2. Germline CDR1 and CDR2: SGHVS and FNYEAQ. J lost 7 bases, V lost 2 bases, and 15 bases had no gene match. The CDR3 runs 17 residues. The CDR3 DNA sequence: TGTGCCAGCAGCTTATTGGGGGGGTCGCGCGGCAAGCATACGCAGTATTTT. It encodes CASSLLGGSRGKHTQYF.

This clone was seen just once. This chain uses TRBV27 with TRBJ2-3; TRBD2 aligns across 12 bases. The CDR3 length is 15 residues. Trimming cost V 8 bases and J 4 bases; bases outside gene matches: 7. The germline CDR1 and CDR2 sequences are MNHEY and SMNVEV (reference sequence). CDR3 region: CASQATSGSSDTQYF. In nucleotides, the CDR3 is TGTGCCAGCCAAGCGACTAGCGGGAGCTCAGATACGCAGTATTTT.